Presented here are 21 T cell receptor beta chains from one specimen sequenced in a study of CD8 T cells in ankylosing spondylitis. TCRdb recomputed calls from the 5' RACE reads with MiXCR, one row per CDR3 protein. The sample consists of a few hundred thousand distinct CDR3 sequences, about 13% of them appearing once. Study-wide results and limits: A TCR beta motif made of several highly homologous variants seemed typical of ankylosing spondylitis blood.

Which antigens these TCRs recognize remains unknown. Sequences were obtained from blood, either unsorted or a sorted T cell fraction (not recorded which). These TCRs come from a male donor with ankylosing spondylitis.

At least ten counts were recorded for this clonotype. The V gene is TRBV4-2, the J gene TRBJ1-2; 7 nucleotides agree with TRBD1. The CDR3 extends over 12 amino acids. CDR1 and CDR2 from the germline V gene are LGHNA and YNFKEQ. The ends lost 4 bases at V and 9 bases at J; junction bases unmatched: 5. The CDR3 region has the DNA TGTGCCAGCAGCCCAGGGGGTGATCGCTACACCTTC. Residues: CASSPGGDRYTF.

There are a few counts of this clonotype. The chain recombines TRBV5-1 with TRBJ1-1, with TRBD1 matching 8 bases. The V gene end was trimmed by 2 bases and the J gene end by 2 bases; junction bases not matched to a gene: 5. This CDR3 comprises 15 residues. Looked up from germline, CDR1 is SGHRS and CDR2 is YFSETQ. The CDR3 nucleotides read TGCGCCAGCAGCTTAGGACAGGGCTCCAACACTGAAGCTTTCTTT. This codes for CASSLGQGSNTEAFF.

This clonotype was picked up a small number of times. The chain carries TRBV20-1 and TRBJ1-2; perhaps TRBD1 as D (5 bases). CDR1 and CDR2 from the germline V gene are DFQATT and SNEGSKA (reference sequence). The V end lost 6 bases, the J end lost 6 bases, and 11 bases lay between the germline ends. The CDR3 runs 11 residues. This chain's CDR3 is CSAKQVDGYTF. CDR3 bases: TGCAGTGCCAAACAGGTGGATGGCTACACCTTC.

This clonotype was observed a handful of times. The CDR3 sequence is CASSLLSGTHNEQFF. CDR3 nucleotide sequence: TGTGCCAGCAGCCTACTCAGCGGGACCCACAATGAGCAGTTCTTC. The chain joins TRBV12-3 or TRBV12-4 to TRBJ2-1; 7 bases map to TRBD2. The CDR3 has 15 residues. With V trimmed by 6 bases and J by 5 bases, 10 bases remained unmatched.

This clonotype was counted at least ten times. The chain uses TRBV11-2 and TRBJ2-7; D call uncertain. The CDR3 is 12 residues long. Trimming took 9 bases from V and 1 from J, leaving 10 bases between them. Germline values: CDR1 SGHAT, CDR2 FQNNGV. This CDR3 reads CASRRVSYEQYF. Here the CDR3 DNA reads TGTGCCAGTCGGAGAGTTTCCTACGAGCAGTACTTC.

This clonotype was seen only a few times. The chain joins TRBV11-2 to TRBJ2-3, with unresolved D. The CDR3 is made up of 13 amino acids. In germline, CDR1 is SGHAT, CDR2 FQNNGV. Trimming removed 0 bases at V and 2 bases at J, with 3 bases between. CDR3 in DNA: TGTGCCAGCAGCTTAGATACCACAGATACGCAGTATTTT. Its protein is CASSLDTTDTQYF.

The rearrangement joins TRBV12-3 or TRBV12-4 to TRBJ1-5, with D unresolved. Between the trimmed V and J ends, which lost 7 bases and 6 bases, there was a span of 22 bases. The CDR3 has 16 residues. In nucleotides, the CDR3 is TGTGCCAGCACCCCCCATGGACGGGGTGTTGGTCAGCCCCAGCATTTT. It is translated as CASTPHGRGVGQPQHF.

This clonotype has more than one count but fewer than ten. The rearrangement uses TRBV24-1 and TRBJ2-5, with D perhaps TRBD1 or TRBD2 (5 bases each). CDR1 and CDR2 from the germline V gene are KGHDR and SFDVKD. The germline V and J ends were trimmed by 3 bases and 0 bases, with 16 bases remaining between them. The CDR3 length is 17 residues. The CDR3 loop reads CATSDAPGTVYQETQYF. CDR3 sequence (DNA): TGTGCCACCAGTGATGCGCCCGGGACGGTGTACCAAGAGACCCAGTACTTC.

This clonotype was found a few times. The V call is TRBV5-5, the J call TRBJ2-7; possibly TRBD1 for D (5 bases). The V gene lost 2 bases and the J gene lost 2 bases, with 8 bases spanning the gap. Per the germline V gene, CDR1 is SGHKS and CDR2 is YYEKEE (reference sequence). This CDR3 has 13 residues. The CDR3 protein is CASSFRVPYEQYV. The CDR3 DNA is TGTGCCAGCAGCTTCAGGGTCCCCTACGAGCAGTACGTC.

Comments on this clonotype: An end of the junction differs from the germline gene, which may be a read error. The rearrangement uses TRBV3-1 and TRBJ2-1, with TRBD2 matching over 9 bases. The germline CDR1 and CDR2 sequences are LGHDT and YNNKEL (reference sequence). The CDR3 is 16 residues long. Written as DNA, the CDR3 is TGTGCCAGCAGCTCACACCTAGCGGGGTCCTCCAATGAGCAGTTCTTC. Protein sequence: CASSSHLAGSSNEQFF.

The sample holds a few counts of this clonotype. The chain has TRBV6-5 and TRBJ2-7; 12 positions match TRBD2. Losses at the gene ends were 4 bases for V and 2 bases for J; bases not matched to a gene: 6. The CDR3 loop spans 16 amino acids. CDR1 and CDR2 from the germline V gene are MNHEY and SVGAGI. CDR3 in amino acids: CASSFRTSGATYEQYF. Written as DNA, the CDR3 is TGTGCCAGCAGTTTCCGGACTAGCGGGGCGACCTACGAGCAGTACTTC.

There are many counts of this clonotype. The chain uses TRBV9 and TRBJ1-2, with D hard to call. V lost 5 bases to trimming and J lost 8 bases, with 16 bases between them. This CDR3 is 13 amino acids long. Per the germline V gene, CDR1 is SGDLS and CDR2 is YYNGEE. CDR3 sequence reads: CASSVSGFDGYTF. The CDR3 DNA reads as TGTGCCAGCAGTGTCTCGGGGTTTGACGGCTACACCTTC.

The chain carries TRBV27 and TRBJ2-5; D might be TRBD1 or TRBD2, each matching 5 bases. Looked up from germline, CDR1 is MNHEY and CDR2 is SMNVEV (reference sequence). The CDR3 spans 14 residues. V lost 0 bases and J 2 bases, leaving 7 bases between the germline ends. The CDR3: CASSLSGRQETQYF. CDR3 nucleotide sequence: TGTGCCAGCAGTTTATCGGGACGACAAGAGACCCAGTACTTC.

This chain connects TRBV27 to TRBJ1-1, with TRBD1 matching over 7 bases. V shed 4 bases, J shed 7 bases, and the junction held 15 bases outside the gene matches. Germline V gene lookup returns CDR1 MNHEY and CDR2 SMNVEV (reference sequence). The CDR3 totals 16 residues. This chain's CDR3 is CASSSTQGTVDSEAFF. DNA for the CDR3: TGTGCCAGCAGTTCGACCCAAGGGACAGTGGATAGTGAAGCTTTCTTT.

The rearrangement joins TRBV11-3 to TRBJ2-7; D not resolved. Germline CDR1 is SGHNT and CDR2 is YENEEA. The V gene lost 1 base and the J gene lost 1 base, with 5 bases spanning the gap. The CDR3 has 13 amino acids. The CDR3 sequence is CASSLAISYEQYF. CDR3 nucleotide sequence: TGTGCCAGCAGCTTAGCCATTTCCTACGAGCAGTACTTC.

The chain carries TRBV6-5 and TRBJ2-1; 8 bases are shared with TRBD2. With 0 bases clipped from V and 7 bases from J, the junction kept 2 bases outside the gene matches. Germline V gives CDR1 MNHEY, CDR2 SVGAGI. CDR3 size: 14 residues. The chain's CDR3 is CASSYSGGRNEQFF. Here the CDR3 DNA reads TGTGCCAGCAGTTACTCTGGCGGGAGGAATGAGCAGTTCTTC.

This clonotype was detected only a few times. The rearrangement links TRBV9 to TRBJ2-3, with a possible D match to TRBD1 (5 bases). The CDR3 spans 14 residues. Per germline, CDR1 SGDLS and CDR2 YYNGEE. Trimming took 4 bases from V and 2 from J, leaving 11 bases between them. For the CDR3, the DNA is TGTGCCAGCAGCCCAGGACACTCCACAGATACGCAGTATTTT. Its translation: CASSPGHSTDTQYF.

This clonotype has more than one count but fewer than ten. The V call is TRBV5-1, the J call TRBJ2-5, with 8 bases identical to TRBD2. The J segment lost 3 bases and the V segment lost 4 bases, leaving 8 bases of the junction unmatched. CDR1 and CDR2 from the germline V gene are SGHRS and YFSETQ. The CDR3 totals 15 residues. The chain's CDR3 is CASSLLAGTEETQYF. In nucleotides, the CDR3 is TGCGCCAGCAGCCTGCTAGCGGGCACCGAAGAGACCCAGTACTTC.

This clonotype has ten or more counts. V is TRBV12-3 or TRBV12-4 and J is TRBJ2-7; 11 positions agree with TRBD2. V lost 5 bases and J lost 3; bases outside the gene matches: 6. This CDR3 is built from 15 residues. CDR3 amino acids: CASSTSGSTDYEQYF. Written as DNA, the CDR3 is TGTGCCAGCAGTACTAGCGGGAGCACTGACTACGAGCAGTACTTC.

J is TRBJ2-3 and V is TRBV20-1, with a weak D call TRBD2 (5 bases). Germline V gene sequence: CDR1 DFQATT, CDR2 SNEGSKA (reference sequence). The CDR3 is 15 amino acids. Trimming left V 3 bases short and J 4 bases short, with 17 bases between. The CDR3 region is CSARSSGSTPDTQYF. The DNA of the CDR3 is TGCAGTGCTAGGTCGAGCGGCTCTACCCCAGATACGCAGTATTTT.

This clonotype was counted many times. V is TRBV30 and J is TRBJ2-4, with D possibly being TRBD2 (6 bases). Germline V gene sequence: CDR1 GTSNPN, CDR2 SVGIG (reference sequence). V was trimmed by 6 bases and J by 6 bases, leaving 9 bases between them. This CDR3 is built from 11 residues. As DNA, the CDR3 is TGTGCCTGCCTCGGGGGAAACATTCAGTACTTC. Translated, it gives CACLGGNIQYF.